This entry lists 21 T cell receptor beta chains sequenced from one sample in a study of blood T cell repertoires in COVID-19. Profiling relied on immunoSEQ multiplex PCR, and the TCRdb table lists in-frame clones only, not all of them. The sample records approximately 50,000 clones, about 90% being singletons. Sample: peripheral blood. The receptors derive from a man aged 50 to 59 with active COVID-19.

In DNA form, the CDR3 reads TGTGCCAGTAGTGCCGGCGGCGGAGCCTACGAGCAGTACTTC. This encodes CASSAGGGAYEQYF. V is TRBV19 and J is TRBJ2-7; D is unclear. Trimming took 5 bases from V and 2 from J, leaving 13 bases between them. CDR1 is LNHDA and CDR2 is SQIVND in the germline V gene (reference sequence). The CDR3 extends over 14 amino acids.

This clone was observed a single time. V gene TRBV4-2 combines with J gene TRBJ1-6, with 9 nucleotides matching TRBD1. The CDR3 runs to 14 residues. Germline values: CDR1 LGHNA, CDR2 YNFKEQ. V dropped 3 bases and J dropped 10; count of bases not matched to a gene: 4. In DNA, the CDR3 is TGTGCCAGCAGCCACGACAGGGGGAAATCACCCCTCCACTTT. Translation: CASSHDRGKSPLHF.

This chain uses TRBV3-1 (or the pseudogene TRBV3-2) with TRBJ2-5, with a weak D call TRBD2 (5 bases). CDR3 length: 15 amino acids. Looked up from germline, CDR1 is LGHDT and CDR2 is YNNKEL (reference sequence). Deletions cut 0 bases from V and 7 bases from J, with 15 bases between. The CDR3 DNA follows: TGTGCCAGCAGCCAAGATCGGGCACATGGAGGGACCCAGTACTTC. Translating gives CASSQDRAHGGTQYF.

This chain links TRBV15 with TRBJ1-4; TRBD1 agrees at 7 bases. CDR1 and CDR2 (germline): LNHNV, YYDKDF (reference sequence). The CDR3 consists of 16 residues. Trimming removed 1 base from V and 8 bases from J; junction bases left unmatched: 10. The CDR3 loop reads CATSRVRQGVGEKLFF. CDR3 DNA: TGTGCCACCAGCAGAGTTAGACAGGGTGTGGGGGAAAAACTGTTTTTT.

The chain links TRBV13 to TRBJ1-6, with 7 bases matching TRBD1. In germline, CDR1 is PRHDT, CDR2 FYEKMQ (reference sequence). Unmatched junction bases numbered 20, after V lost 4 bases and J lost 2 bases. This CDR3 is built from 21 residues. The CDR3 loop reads CASSSARGTAHLRTYNSPLHF. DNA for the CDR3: TGTGCCAGCAGCTCAGCTCGGGGGACAGCCCACCTGAGGACCTATAATTCACCCCTCCACTTT.

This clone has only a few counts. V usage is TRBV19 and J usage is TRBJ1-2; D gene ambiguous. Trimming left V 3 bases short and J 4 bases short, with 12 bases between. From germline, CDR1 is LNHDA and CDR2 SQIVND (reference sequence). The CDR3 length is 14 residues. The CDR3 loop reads CASSMVRAAYGYTF. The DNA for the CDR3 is TGTGCCAGTAGTATGGTGAGGGCAGCCTATGGCTACACCTTC.

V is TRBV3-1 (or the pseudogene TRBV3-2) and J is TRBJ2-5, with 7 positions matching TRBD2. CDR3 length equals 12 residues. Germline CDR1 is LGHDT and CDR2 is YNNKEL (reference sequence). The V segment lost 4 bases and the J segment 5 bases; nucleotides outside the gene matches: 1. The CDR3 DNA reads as TGTGCCAGCAGCCGGGGGGGGGAGACCCAGTACTTC. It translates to CASSRGGETQYF.

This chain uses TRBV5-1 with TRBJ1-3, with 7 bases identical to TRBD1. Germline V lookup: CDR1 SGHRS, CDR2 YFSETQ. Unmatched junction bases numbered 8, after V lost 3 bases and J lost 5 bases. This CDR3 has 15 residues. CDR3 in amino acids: CASSSEGAGRNTIYF. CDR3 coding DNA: TGCGCCAGCAGCTCCGAGGGGGCTGGCAGAAACACCATATATTTT.

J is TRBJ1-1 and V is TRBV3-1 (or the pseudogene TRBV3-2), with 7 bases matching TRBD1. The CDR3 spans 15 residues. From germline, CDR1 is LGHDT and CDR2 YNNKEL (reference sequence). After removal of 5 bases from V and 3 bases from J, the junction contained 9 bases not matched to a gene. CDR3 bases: TGTGCCAGCAGCTCCGGAACAGGGGTTGACACTGAAGCTTTCTTT. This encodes CASSSGTGVDTEAFF.

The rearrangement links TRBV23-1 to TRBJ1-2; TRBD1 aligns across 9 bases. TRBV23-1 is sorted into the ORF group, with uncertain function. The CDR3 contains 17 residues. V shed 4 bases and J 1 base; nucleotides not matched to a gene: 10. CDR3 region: CASSRWEGTGFNYGYTF. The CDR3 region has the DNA TGCGCCAGCAGTCGCTGGGAAGGGACAGGGTTTAACTATGGCTACACCTTC.

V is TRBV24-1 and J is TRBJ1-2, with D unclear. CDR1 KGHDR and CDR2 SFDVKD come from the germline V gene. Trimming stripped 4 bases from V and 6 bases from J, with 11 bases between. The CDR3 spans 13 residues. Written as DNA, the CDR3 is TGTGCCACCAGTGACCGCAACTTCGATGGCTACACCTTC. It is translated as CATSDRNFDGYTF.

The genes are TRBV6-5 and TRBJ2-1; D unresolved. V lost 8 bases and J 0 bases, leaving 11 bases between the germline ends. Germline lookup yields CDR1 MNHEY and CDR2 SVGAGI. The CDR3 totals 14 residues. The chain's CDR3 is CASLARGSYNEQFF. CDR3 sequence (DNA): TGTGCCAGCTTAGCCCGTGGCTCCTACAATGAGCAGTTCTTC.

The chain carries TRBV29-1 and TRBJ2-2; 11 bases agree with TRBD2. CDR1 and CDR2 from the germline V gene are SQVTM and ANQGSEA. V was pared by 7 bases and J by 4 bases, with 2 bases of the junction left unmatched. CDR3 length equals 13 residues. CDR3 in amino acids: CSAGTSGTGELFF. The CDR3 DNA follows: TGCAGCGCCGGGACTAGCGGCACCGGGGAGCTGTTTTTT.

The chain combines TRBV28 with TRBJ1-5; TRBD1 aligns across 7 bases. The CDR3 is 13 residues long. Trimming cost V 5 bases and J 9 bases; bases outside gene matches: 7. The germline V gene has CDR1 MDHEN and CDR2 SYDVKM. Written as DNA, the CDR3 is TGTGCCAGCAGTACAGGGGAAGCGAGGCCCCAGCATTTT. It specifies CASSTGEARPQHF.

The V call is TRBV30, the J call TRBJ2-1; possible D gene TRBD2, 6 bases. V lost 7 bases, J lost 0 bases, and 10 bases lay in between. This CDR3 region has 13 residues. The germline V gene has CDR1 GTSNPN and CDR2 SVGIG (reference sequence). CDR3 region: CAFSGSSYNEQFF. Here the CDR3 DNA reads TGTGCCTTTAGCGGTAGCTCCTACAATGAGCAGTTCTTC.

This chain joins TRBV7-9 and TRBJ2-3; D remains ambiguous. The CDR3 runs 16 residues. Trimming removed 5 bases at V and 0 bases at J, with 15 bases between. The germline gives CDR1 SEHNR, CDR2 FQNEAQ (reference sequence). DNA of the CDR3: TGTGCCAGCAGCCGAGACCAGACATCTAGCACAGATACGCAGTATTTT. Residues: CASSRDQTSSTDTQYF.

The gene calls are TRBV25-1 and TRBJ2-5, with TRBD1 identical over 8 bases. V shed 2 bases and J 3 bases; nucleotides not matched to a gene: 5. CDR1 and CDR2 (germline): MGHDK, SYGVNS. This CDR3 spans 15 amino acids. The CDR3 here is CASSETGQAKETQYF. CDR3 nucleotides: TGTGCCAGCAGTGAAACGGGACAGGCTAAAGAGACCCAGTACTTC.

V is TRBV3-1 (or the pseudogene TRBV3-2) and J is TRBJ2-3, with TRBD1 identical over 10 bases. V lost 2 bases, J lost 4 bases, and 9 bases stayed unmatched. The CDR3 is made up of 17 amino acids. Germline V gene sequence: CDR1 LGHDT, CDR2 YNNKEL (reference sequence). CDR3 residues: CASSQRHRQGAADTQYF. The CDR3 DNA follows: TGTGCCAGCAGCCAACGCCACCGACAGGGGGCTGCAGATACGCAGTATTTT.

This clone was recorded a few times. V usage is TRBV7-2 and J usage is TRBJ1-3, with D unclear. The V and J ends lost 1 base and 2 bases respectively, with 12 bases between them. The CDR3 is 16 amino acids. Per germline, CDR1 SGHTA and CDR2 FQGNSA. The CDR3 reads CASSLVSWQAGNTIYF. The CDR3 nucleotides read TGTGCCAGCAGCTTAGTTTCTTGGCAGGCTGGAAACACCATATATTTT.

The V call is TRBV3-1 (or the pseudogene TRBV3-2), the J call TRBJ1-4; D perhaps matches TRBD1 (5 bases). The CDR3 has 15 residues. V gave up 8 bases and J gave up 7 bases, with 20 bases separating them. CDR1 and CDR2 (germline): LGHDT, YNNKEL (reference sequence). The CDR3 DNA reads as TGTGCCAGCCTCACGGAACGTCGGAGGGGTGAAAAACTGTTTTTT. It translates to CASLTERRRGEKLFF.

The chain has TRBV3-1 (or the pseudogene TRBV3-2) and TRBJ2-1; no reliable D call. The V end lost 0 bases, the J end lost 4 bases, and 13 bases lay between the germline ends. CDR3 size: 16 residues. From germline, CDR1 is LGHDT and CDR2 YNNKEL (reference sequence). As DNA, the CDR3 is TGTGCCAGCAGCCAAGAGCTCCTGGCGACTTACAATGAGCAGTTCTTC. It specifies CASSQELLATYNEQFF.